The 16 T cell receptor beta chains reported below all come from one sample, sequenced in a study of blood T cell repertoires in COVID-19. Assay: immunoSEQ multiplex PCR; the TCRdb copy retains only in-frame clones and omits some. There are just over 15,000 clones in the sample; approximately 90% occur only once, and around half lies in the top ten. The specimen was peripheral blood. The receptor source for this set is a man between 60 and 70 years old with acute or convalescent COVID-19.

The chain combines TRBV6-5 with TRBJ2-7; D may be TRBD1 (5 bases). CDR1 is MNHEY and CDR2 is SVGAGI in the germline V gene. This CDR3 is built from 15 residues. The ends were cut back, 2 bases at V and 2 bases at J, with 13 bases in the middle. The CDR3 is CASSYVPTATYEQYF. The CDR3 region has the DNA TGTGCCAGCAGTTACGTTCCGACAGCTACCTACGAGCAGTACTTC.

This rearrangement joins TRBV27 to TRBJ1-4; possible D gene TRBD1, 5 bases. The CDR3 is made up of 15 amino acids. CDR1 and CDR2 from the germline V gene are MNHEY and SMNVEV (reference sequence). With 5 bases removed from V and 3 bases from J, the gap between germline ends came to 13 bases. DNA for the CDR3: TGTGCCAGCAGTCCCTACGGGGGGGCTAATGAAAAACTGTTTTTT. This codes for CASSPYGGANEKLFF.

The chain has TRBV4-3 and TRBJ2-7, with D possibly TRBD1 on 6 matching bases. The CDR3 is made up of 14 amino acids. Trimming shortened V by 4 bases and J by 3 bases, and 13 bases separated the two germline ends. Germline V gives CDR1 LGHNA, CDR2 YSLEER. The CDR3 sequence: CASSRGLEGYEQYF. DNA of the CDR3: TGCGCCAGCAGCCGGGGGCTAGAGGGCTACGAGCAGTACTTC.

The V call is TRBV2, the J call TRBJ1-2; perhaps TRBD1 as D (6 bases). Germline CDR1 is SNHLY and CDR2 is FYNNEI. Trimming shortened V by 1 base and J by 4 bases, and 19 bases separated the two germline ends. This CDR3 comprises 17 residues. The CDR3 loop is CASSEGGQGRYGYGYTF. Written as DNA, the CDR3 is TGTGCCAGCAGTGAAGGGGGGCAGGGGCGATACGGCTATGGCTACACCTTC. Looking up the rest from reference TRBV2 and TRBJ1-2 gives the full variable domain: EPEVTQTPSHQVTQMGQEVILRCVPISNHLYFYWYRQILGQKVEFLVSFYNNEISEKSEIFDDQFSVERPDGSNFTLKIRSTKLEDSAMYFCASSEGGQGRYGYGYTFGSGTRLTVV.

The CDR3 sequence: CASSLGLAGGTDTQYF. The CDR3 coding sequence is TGTGCCAGCAGCCTCGGACTAGCGGGGGGCACAGATACGCAGTATTTT. This chain uses TRBV11-2 with TRBJ2-3, with TRBD2 matching over 13 bases. The ends lost 5 bases at V and 1 base at J; junction bases unmatched: 3. This CDR3 region has 16 residues. From germline, CDR1 is SGHAT and CDR2 FQNNGV.

This clone was seen just once. The chain carries TRBV6-2 or TRBV6-3 and TRBJ2-4, with D possibly matching TRBD2 (5 bases). The CDR3 spans 14 residues. The germline V gene has CDR1 MNHEY and CDR2 SVGEGT. The ends were cut back, 6 bases at V and 12 bases at J, with 21 bases in the middle. The CDR3 sequence: CASSSLGRKTSQYF. The CDR3 nucleotides read TGTGCCAGCAGCTCGCTGGGGAGAAAAACAAGTCAGTACTTC.

The genes are TRBV5-1 and TRBJ2-3; 9 nucleotides match TRBD2. The CDR3 has 15 residues. V lost 4 bases to trimming and J lost 2 bases; unmatched junction nucleotides: 5. CDR1 and CDR2 from the germline V gene are SGHRS and YFSETQ. Here the CDR3 reads CASSTRLADTDTQYF. CDR3 nucleotides: TGCGCCAGCAGCACCCGACTAGCGGACACAGATACGCAGTATTTT.

The chain joins TRBV28 to TRBJ2-3, with 15 bases matching TRBD2. CDR1 is MDHEN, CDR2 SYDVKM, per germline. V lost 5 bases to trimming and J lost 3 bases; unmatched junction nucleotides: 3. This CDR3 has 16 residues. The CDR3: CASSPGTSGRTDTQYF. The CDR3 nucleotides are TGTGCCAGCAGTCCGGGGACTAGCGGGAGGACAGATACGCAGTATTTT.

The chain carries TRBV19 and TRBJ2-3; the match to TRBD2 covers 8 bases. V lost 10 bases to trimming and J lost 2 bases; unmatched junction nucleotides: 8. Germline CDR1 is LNHDA and CDR2 is SQIVND (reference sequence). The length of the CDR3 is 14 residues. The CDR3 coding sequence is TGTGCCACCCTAAAGCGGGGGACCACAGATACGCAGTATTTT. This encodes CATLKRGTTDTQYF.

This chain uses TRBV11-2 with TRBJ2-7; 7 bases map to TRBD2. V was pared by 3 bases and J by 3 bases, with 8 bases of the junction left unmatched. Germline assignment: CDR1 SGHAT and CDR2 FQNNGV. The CDR3 consists of 15 residues. Here the CDR3 reads CASSFSRGEGYEQYF. The CDR3 DNA follows: TGTGCCAGCAGCTTCTCTCGGGGGGAGGGCTACGAGCAGTACTTC. The complete variable domain, with remaining parts taken from reference TRBV11-2 and TRBJ2-7, reads EAGVAQSPRYKIIEKRQSVAFWCNPISGHATLYWYQQILGQGPKLLIQFQNNGVVDDSQLPKDRFSAERLKGVDSTLKIQPAKLEDSAVYLCASSFSRGEGYEQYFGPGTRLTVT.

Here the CDR3 reads CASSFQNTYEQYF. CDR3 nucleotide sequence: TGTGCCAGCAGTTTTCAGAACACCTACGAGCAGTACTTC. This chain links TRBV28 with TRBJ2-7; no clear D. The CDR3 totals 13 residues. CDR1 is MDHEN and CDR2 is SYDVKM in the germline V gene. The germline V and J ends were trimmed by 3 bases and 2 bases, with 8 bases remaining between them.

V usage is TRBV29-1 and J usage is TRBJ1-4, with D perhaps TRBD1 (5 bases). V shed 7 bases and J shed 8 bases, with 17 bases lying between them. Germline V gene sequence: CDR1 SQVTM, CDR2 ANQGSEA. This CDR3 is built from 13 residues. The CDR3 here is CSARAQGNEKLFF. For the CDR3, the DNA is TGCAGCGCACGGGCCCAGGGAAACGAAAAACTGTTTTTT.

The rearrangement uses TRBV5-1 and TRBJ2-7; 7 nucleotides align to TRBD2. The CDR3 covers 15 residues. The trim removed 0 bases at V and 2 bases at J, leaving 5 bases unmatched. Germline V gene sequence: CDR1 SGHRS, CDR2 YFSETQ. In DNA, the CDR3 is TGCGCCAGCAGCTTGGAGGTGACTAGCACCTACGAGCAGTACTTC. Its protein is CASSLEVTSTYEQYF.

The rearrangement joins TRBV19 to TRBJ1-1; tentatively, D is TRBD1 (6 bases). The germline gives CDR1 LNHDA, CDR2 SQIVND (reference sequence). The length of the CDR3 is 13 residues. V was cut by 4 bases and J by 4 bases, with 10 bases left in between. CDR3 sequence: CASSSGGATEAFF. The CDR3 nucleotides are TGTGCCAGTAGTAGCGGGGGGGCCACTGAAGCTTTCTTT.

This sequence joins TRBV11-3 and TRBJ2-1; 8 nucleotides line up with TRBD2. Germline CDR1 reads SGHNT; CDR2 reads YENEEA. The ends lost 5 bases at V and 3 bases at J; junction bases unmatched: 6. The CDR3 is 15 amino acids. CDR3 residues: CASSPVAGGYNEQFF. The CDR3 DNA follows: TGTGCCAGCAGCCCCGTGGCGGGGGGCTACAATGAGCAGTTCTTC.

The rearrangement uses TRBV7-8 and TRBJ2-7, with D possibly being TRBD2 (5 bases). Trimming removed 1 base from V and 0 bases from J, with 13 bases in between. Germline-derived CDR1 and CDR2 are SGHVS and FQNEAQ. The CDR3 is made up of 16 amino acids. CDR3 in DNA: TGTGCCAGCAGCTTAGGGGTACCGGGGAACTCCTACGAGCAGTACTTC. It translates to CASSLGVPGNSYEQYF.